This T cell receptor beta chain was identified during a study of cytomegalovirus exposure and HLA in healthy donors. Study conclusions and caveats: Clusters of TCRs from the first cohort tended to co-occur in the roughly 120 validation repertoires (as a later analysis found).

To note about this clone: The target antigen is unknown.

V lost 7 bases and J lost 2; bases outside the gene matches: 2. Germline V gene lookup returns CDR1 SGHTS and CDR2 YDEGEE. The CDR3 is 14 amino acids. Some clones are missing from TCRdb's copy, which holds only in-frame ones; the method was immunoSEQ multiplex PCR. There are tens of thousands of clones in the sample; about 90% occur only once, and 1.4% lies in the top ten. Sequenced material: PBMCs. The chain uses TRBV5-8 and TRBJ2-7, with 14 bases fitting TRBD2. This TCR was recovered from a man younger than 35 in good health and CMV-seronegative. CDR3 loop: CASPGLAGAYEQYF. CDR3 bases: TGTGCCAGCCCGGGACTAGCGGGAGCCTACGAGCAGTACTTC. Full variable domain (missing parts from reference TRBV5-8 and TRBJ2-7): EAGVTQSPTHLIKTRGQQATLRCSPISGHTSVYWYQQALGLGLQFLLWYDEGEERNRGNFPPRFSGRQFPNYSSELNVNALELEDSALYLCASPGLAGAYEQYFGPGTRLTVT.